A single T cell receptor beta chain is shown here with its context. Sequencing was at survey level. Generated by immunoSEQ multiplex PCR, the TCRdb table keeps only in-frame clones and is missing some. The top ten hold around 4.4% of the sample, which has around 30,000 clones, approximately 86% seen once. CDR1 is SGHAT and CDR2 is FQNNGV in the germline V gene. The CDR3 loop spans 15 amino acids. V was clipped by 5 bases and J by 4 bases, with 14 bases between them. The data originate from a study of STAT5B mutations in CD4+ large granular lymphocyte leukemia. The receptor's source is a human donor in good health. Sequenced input: CD4+ T cells from blood buffy coats. The rearrangement joins TRBV11-2 to TRBJ2-2; D is ambiguous. Written as DNA, the CDR3 is TGTGCCAGCAGCGCGCTAGGGAAGGCCACCGGGGAGCTGTTTTTT. Its protein product is CASSALGKATGELFF.